The table lists the clone carrying this T cell receptor beta chain with many counts. What it recognizes is unknown. Trimming took 0 bases from V and 2 from J; bases not matched to a gene: 5. Germline CDR1 is MNHEY and CDR2 is SMNVEV (reference sequence). CDR3 size: 17 residues. The data were taken from a study of T cells in Graves' hyperthyroidism and ophthalmopathy. Study-wide results and caveats: Blood also showed most of the thyroid clonotypes that were expanded above 0.001.

In the ophthalmopathy cohort, Clinical Activity Score was at least 3, NOSPECS grade at least 4, and duration under 3 months. Uncontrolled infection, other autoimmune disease, pregnancy or lactation led to exclusion. Diagnostic assessment was based on clinical symptoms, serum thyroxine and TRAb, thyroid ultrasound and orbital computed tomography. RNA transcripts were the template for amplifying TCR beta CDR3 regions. A set of HTBI primers served as the primers for a first-round RT-PCR of the TCR CDR3. One entry per CDR3 protein results from TCRdb running MiXCR on the multiplex PCR reads. The sample lists fewer than 450,000 distinct CDR3 sequences, over 12% occurring once.

The J gene is TRBJ2-1, the V gene TRBV27; 9 bases agree with TRBD2. Sequences were obtained from blood. The clonotype comes from a man between 45 and 60 years old with Graves' ophthalmopathy. CDR3 region: CASSLSSGGRAYNEQFF. The DNA for the CDR3 is TGTGCCAGCAGTTTATCCTCTGGCGGGAGGGCCTACAATGAGCAGTTCTTC.